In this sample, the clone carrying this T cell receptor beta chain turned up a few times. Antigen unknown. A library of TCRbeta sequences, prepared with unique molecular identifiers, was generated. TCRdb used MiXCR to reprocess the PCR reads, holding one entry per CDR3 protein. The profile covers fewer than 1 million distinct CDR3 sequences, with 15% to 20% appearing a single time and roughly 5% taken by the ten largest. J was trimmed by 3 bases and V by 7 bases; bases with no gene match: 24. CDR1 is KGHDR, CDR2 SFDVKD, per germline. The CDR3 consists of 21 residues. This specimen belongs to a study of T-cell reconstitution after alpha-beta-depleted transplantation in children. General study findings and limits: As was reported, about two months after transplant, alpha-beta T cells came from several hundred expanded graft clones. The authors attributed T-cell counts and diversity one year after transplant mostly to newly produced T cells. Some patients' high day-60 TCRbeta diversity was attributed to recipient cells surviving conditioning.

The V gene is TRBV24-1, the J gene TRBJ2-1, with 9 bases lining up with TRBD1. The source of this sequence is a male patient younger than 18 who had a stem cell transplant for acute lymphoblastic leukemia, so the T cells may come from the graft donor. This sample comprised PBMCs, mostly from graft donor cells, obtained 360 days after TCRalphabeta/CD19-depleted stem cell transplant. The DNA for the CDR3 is TGTGCCACCAGCCCCCCGGGCCAGGGACAGGGTAATAGAGGCCTCTACAATGAGCAGTTCTTC. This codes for CATSPPGQGQGNRGLYNEQFF.